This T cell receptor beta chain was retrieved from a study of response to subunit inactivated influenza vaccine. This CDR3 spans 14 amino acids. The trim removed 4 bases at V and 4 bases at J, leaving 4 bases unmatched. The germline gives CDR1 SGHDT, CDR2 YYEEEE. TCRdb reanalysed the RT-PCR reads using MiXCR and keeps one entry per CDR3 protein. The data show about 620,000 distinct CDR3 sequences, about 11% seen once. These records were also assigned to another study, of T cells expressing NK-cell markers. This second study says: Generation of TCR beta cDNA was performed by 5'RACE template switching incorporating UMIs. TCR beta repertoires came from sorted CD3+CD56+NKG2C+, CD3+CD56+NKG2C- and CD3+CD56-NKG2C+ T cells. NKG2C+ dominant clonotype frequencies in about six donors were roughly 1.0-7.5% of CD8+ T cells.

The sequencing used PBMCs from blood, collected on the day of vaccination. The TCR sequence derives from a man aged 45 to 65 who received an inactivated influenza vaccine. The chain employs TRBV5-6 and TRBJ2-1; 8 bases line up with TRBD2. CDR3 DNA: TGTGCCAGCAGCCGAGCGGGAGAATACAATGAGCAGTTCTTC. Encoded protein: CASSRAGEYNEQFF.